These 20 T cell receptor beta chains originate from one sample sequenced in a study of blood T cells in healthy people across ages. PCR was performed a second time for about 7 to 12 cycles using a sample-barcoded 5' primer and a J-beta primer mix. TCRdb recomputed calls from the 5' RACE reads with MiXCR, one row per CDR3 protein. The repertoire holds 1.5 million to 1.9 million distinct CDR3 sequences, 42% seen once, with around 4% in the top ten. Sequenced material: blood. The receptors come from a woman younger than 30 in good health.

The CDR3 DNA reads TGCAGCGTTTGTCGACTAGCGAGGATTCAAGAGACCCAGTACTTC. It translates to CSVCRLARIQETQYF. The chain is built from TRBV29-1 and TRBJ2-5, with TRBD2 matching over 8 bases. The CDR3 totals 15 residues. CDR1 is SQVTM and CDR2 is ANQGSEA in the germline V gene. V was clipped by 5 bases and J by 2 bases; unmatched bases: 10.

This clonotype was recorded many times. This chain links TRBV7-3 with TRBJ2-1, with 11 bases fitting TRBD2. Germline V CDR1 and CDR2: SGHTA, FQGTGA. The CDR3 runs 16 residues. V gave up 5 bases and J gave up 7 bases; unmatched junction bases: 10. CDR3 loop: CASSRRSGGAGNEQFF. CDR3 sequence (DNA): TGTGCCAGCAGCCGACGTAGCGGGGGGGCCGGGAATGAGCAGTTCTTC.

The chain employs TRBV4-3 and TRBJ2-5; 8 positions match TRBD2. The CDR3 is 15 residues long. Germline V gene data show CDR1 as LGHNA and CDR2 as YSLEER. V shed 1 base, J shed 11 bases, and the junction held 12 bases outside the gene matches. As DNA, the CDR3 is TGCGCCAGCAGCCAAGGACTAGCGCAGACGGATGAGCAGTACTTC. Its protein product is CASSQGLAQTDEQYF.

V usage is TRBV5-6 and J usage is TRBJ2-7; D remains ambiguous. CDR1 SGHDT and CDR2 YYEEEE come from the germline V gene. This CDR3 contains 15 residues. Trimming took 3 bases from V and 3 from J, leaving 16 bases between them. In DNA form, the CDR3 reads TGTGCCAGCAGCTGGAGACTTCGGAGTGTCTACGAGCAGTACTTC. Translated, it gives CASSWRLRSVYEQYF.

V is TRBV20-1 and J is TRBJ2-1, with 11 bases aligning to TRBD2. The better agreement between TRBJ2-7 and the DNA end casts doubt on the J call. Germline V gene sequence: CDR1 DFQATT, CDR2 SNEGSKA (reference sequence). The CDR3 runs to 16 residues. CDR3 bases: TGCAGTGCTAGAACCACTAGCGGGGGTTCCTACAATGAGCAGTACTTC. Protein: CSARTTSGGSYNEQYF.

The chain is built from TRBV2 and TRBJ2-3; D is perhaps TRBD2 (6 bases). The V end lost 7 bases, the J end lost 9 bases, and 14 bases lay between the germline ends. Germline-derived CDR1 and CDR2 are SNHLY and FYNNEI. The CDR3 runs to 12 residues. For the CDR3, the DNA is TGTGCCAGCACCGAGGAGGGTAGGACGCAGTATTTT. Protein sequence: CASTEEGRTQYF.

The genes are TRBV5-1 and TRBJ1-5; D remains ambiguous. The germline CDR1 and CDR2 sequences are SGHRS and YFSETQ. With 0 bases removed from V and 7 bases from J, the gap between germline ends came to 8 bases. CDR3 length equals 13 residues. CDR3 in amino acids: CASSLEPGQPQHF. CDR3 bases: TGCGCCAGCAGCTTGGAACCGGGACAGCCCCAGCATTTT.

This chain links TRBV12-3 or TRBV12-4 with TRBJ1-1; no clear D gene. The CDR3 is made up of 13 amino acids. Trimming left V 2 bases short and J 1 base short, with 5 bases between. The CDR3 sequence: CASSLHPNTEAFF. The DNA of the CDR3 is TGTGCCAGCAGTTTACACCCGAACACTGAAGCTTTCTTT.

A few counts support this clonotype. V usage is TRBV4-3 and J usage is TRBJ2-7, with TRBD2 as a possible D gene (5 bases). The germline V and J ends were trimmed by 1 base and 2 bases, with 12 bases remaining between them. The CDR3 is 15 residues long. Germline V lookup: CDR1 LGHNA, CDR2 YSLEER. The CDR3 bases are TGCGCCAGCAGCCAAGGCTACCCGAGGGCCTACGAGCAGTACTTC. It yields the protein CASSQGYPRAYEQYF.

The rearrangement links TRBV6-2 or TRBV6-3 to TRBJ2-1, with TRBD2 as a possible D gene (7 bases). The CDR3 has 16 amino acids. Germline CDR1 reads MNHEY; CDR2 reads SVGEGT. Trimming pared 8 bases from V and 0 bases from J, leaving 17 bases between. The CDR3: CASSQRGGGSYNEQFF. As DNA, the CDR3 is TGTGCCAGCTCACAGCGGGGAGGGGGCTCCTACAATGAGCAGTTCTTC.

This clonotype was seen a handful of times. The chain combines TRBV2 with TRBJ1-2; D may be TRBD1 (5 bases). CDR1 is SNHLY and CDR2 is FYNNEI in the germline V gene. The ends were cut back, 8 bases at V and 3 bases at J, with 10 bases in the middle. CDR3 length equals 12 residues. The CDR3, as DNA: TGTGCCAGCCGACAGCGCTACTATGGCTACACCTTC. This codes for CASRQRYYGYTF.

This clonotype showed up just once. The chain carries TRBV20-1 and TRBJ1-2; D unclear. Trimming cost V 0 bases and J 7 bases, with 9 bases left between them. CDR1 is DFQATT, CDR2 SNEGSKA, per germline (reference sequence). This CDR3 has 12 amino acids. This chain's CDR3 is CSARDLGGGYTF. CDR3 bases: TGCAGTGCTAGAGATCTTGGAGGTGGCTACACCTTC.

In its sample, this clonotype was seen a few times. The chain links TRBV7-2 to TRBJ1-5; 11 bases are a match to TRBD1. The CDR3 totals 15 residues. Germline V gene data show CDR1 as SGHTA and CDR2 as FQGNSA. V shed 5 bases and J 6 bases; nucleotides not matched to a gene: 6. CDR3: CASSTGQGASQPQHF. The CDR3 DNA reads TGTGCCAGCAGCACAGGACAGGGGGCTAGTCAGCCCCAGCATTTT.

This clonotype was seen at least ten times. This chain links TRBV7-2 with TRBJ1-2; 9 bases agree with TRBD1. Germline values: CDR1 SGHTA, CDR2 FQGNSA. The CDR3 loop spans 13 amino acids. Unmatched junction bases numbered 6, after V lost 6 bases and J lost 7 bases. The CDR3 protein is CASSPDRGGGYTF. The CDR3 bases are TGTGCCAGCAGTCCGGACAGGGGCGGTGGCTACACCTTC.

V and J are TRBV30 and TRBJ2-5; possibly TRBD1 or TRBD2 for D (6 bases each). This CDR3 spans 11 amino acids. V dropped 5 bases and J dropped 7 bases, with 11 bases sitting between them. Germline CDR1 is GTSNPN and CDR2 is SVGIG (reference sequence). The CDR3 protein is CAWDGGGTQYF. The CDR3 nucleotides are TGTGCCTGGGATGGAGGGGGGACCCAGTACTTC.

V usage is TRBV5-1 and J usage is TRBJ2-5; 9 positions match TRBD2. The CDR3 length is 16 residues. In germline, CDR1 is SGHRS, CDR2 YFSETQ. V was pared by 0 bases and J by 11 bases, with 14 bases of the junction left unmatched. CDR3: CASSLDSASGVNEQYF. CDR3 sequence (DNA): TGCGCCAGCAGCTTGGATTCGGCTAGCGGGGTTAATGAGCAGTACTTC.

This chain uses TRBV10-3 with TRBJ2-1; D gene ambiguous. The DNA end is more similar to TRBJ2-7, so the J call may be wrong. Germline-derived CDR1 and CDR2 are ENHRY and SYGVKD. The CDR3 contains 15 residues. The CDR3 reads CAISHKGGSYNEQYF. Here the CDR3 DNA reads TGTGCCATCTCACATAAGGGCGGATCCTACAATGAGCAGTACTTC.

In this sample, this clonotype turned up a few times. This sequence joins TRBV20-1 and TRBJ1-6; D unresolved. Germline CDR1 is DFQATT and CDR2 is SNEGSKA (reference sequence). Trimming removed 2 bases at V and 5 bases at J, with 7 bases between. This CDR3 has 13 amino acids. The CDR3 coding sequence is TGCAGTGCTAGACCGACAAATAATTCACCCCTCCACTTT. Encoded protein: CSARPTNNSPLHF.

The rearrangement uses TRBV5-1 and TRBJ2-7; D is unclear. Per germline, CDR1 SGHRS and CDR2 YFSETQ. Between the trimmed V and J ends, which lost 5 bases and 6 bases, there was a span of 21 bases. CDR3 length equals 15 residues. The CDR3 nucleotides are TGCGCCAGCAGACGCCCCGGGCCGGTGGTGAGCGAGCAGTACTTC. Translating it yields CASRRPGPVVSEQYF.

The rearrangement links TRBV20-1 to TRBJ2-5, with D possibly TRBD2 on 5 matching bases. The tail of the sequence fits TRBJ2-7 better, so the J call may be wrong. CDR1 is DFQATT and CDR2 is SNEGSKA in the germline V gene (reference sequence). This CDR3 spans 14 amino acids. The CDR3 region is CSASWYGVDYEQYF. The DNA of the CDR3 is TGCAGTGCTAGCTGGTACGGGGTCGACTACGAGCAGTACTTC.